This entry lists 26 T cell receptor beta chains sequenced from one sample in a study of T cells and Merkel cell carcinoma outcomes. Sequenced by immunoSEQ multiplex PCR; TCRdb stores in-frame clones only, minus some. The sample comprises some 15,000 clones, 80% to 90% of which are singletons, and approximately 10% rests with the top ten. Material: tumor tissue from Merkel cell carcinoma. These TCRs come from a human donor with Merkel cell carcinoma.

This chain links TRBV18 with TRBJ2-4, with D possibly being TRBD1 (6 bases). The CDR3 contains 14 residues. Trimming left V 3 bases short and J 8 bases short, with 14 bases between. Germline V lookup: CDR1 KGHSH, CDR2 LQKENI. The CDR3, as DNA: TGTGCCAGCTCACCTTCTGGGGGCTGGGACATTCAGTACTTC. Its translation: CASSPSGGWDIQYF.

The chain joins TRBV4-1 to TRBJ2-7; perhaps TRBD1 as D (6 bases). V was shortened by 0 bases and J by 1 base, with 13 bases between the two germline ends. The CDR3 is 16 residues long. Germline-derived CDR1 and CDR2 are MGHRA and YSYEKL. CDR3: CASSQESGAASYEQYF. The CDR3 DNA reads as TGCGCCAGCAGCCAAGAGTCAGGGGCCGCTTCCTACGAGCAGTACTTC.

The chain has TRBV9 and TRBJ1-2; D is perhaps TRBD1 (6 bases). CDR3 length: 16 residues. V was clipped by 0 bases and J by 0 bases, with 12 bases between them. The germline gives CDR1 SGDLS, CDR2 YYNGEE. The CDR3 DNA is TGTGCCAGCAGCGTAGGTGCAGGGGCCACTAACTATGGCTACACCTTC. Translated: CASSVGAGATNYGYTF.

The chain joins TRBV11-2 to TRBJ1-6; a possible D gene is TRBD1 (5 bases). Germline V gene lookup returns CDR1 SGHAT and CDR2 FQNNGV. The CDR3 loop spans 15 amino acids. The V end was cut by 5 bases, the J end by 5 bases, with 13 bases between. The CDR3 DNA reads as TGTGCCAGCAGCGGTCAGGGACCGGATAATTCACCCCTCCACTTT. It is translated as CASSGQGPDNSPLHF.

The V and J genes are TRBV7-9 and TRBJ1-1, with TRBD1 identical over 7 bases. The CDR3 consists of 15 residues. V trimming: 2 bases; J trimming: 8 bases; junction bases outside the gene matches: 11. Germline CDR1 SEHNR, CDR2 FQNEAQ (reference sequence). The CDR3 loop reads CASSLRTGERTEAFF. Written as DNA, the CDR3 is TGTGCCAGCAGCTTAAGAACAGGGGAGCGGACAGAAGCTTTCTTT.

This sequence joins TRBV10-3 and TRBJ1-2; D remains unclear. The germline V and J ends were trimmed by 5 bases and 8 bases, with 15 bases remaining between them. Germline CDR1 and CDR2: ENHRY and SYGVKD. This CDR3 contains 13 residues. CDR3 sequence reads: CAISRAQPEGYTF. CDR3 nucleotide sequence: TGTGCCATCAGTAGGGCCCAGCCCGAAGGCTACACCTTC.

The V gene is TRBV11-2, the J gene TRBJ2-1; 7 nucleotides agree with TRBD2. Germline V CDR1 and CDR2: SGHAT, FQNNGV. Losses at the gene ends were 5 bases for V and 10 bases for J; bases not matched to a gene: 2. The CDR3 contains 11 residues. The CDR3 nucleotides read TGTGCCAGCAGCCCACTAGCGGAGCAGTTCTTC. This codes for CASSPLAEQFF. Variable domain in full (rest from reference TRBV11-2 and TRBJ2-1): EAGVAQSPRYKIIEKRQSVAFWCNPISGHATLYWYQQILGQGPKLLIQFQNNGVVDDSQLPKDRFSAERLKGVDSTLKIQPAKLEDSAVYLCASSPLAEQFFGPGTRLTVL.

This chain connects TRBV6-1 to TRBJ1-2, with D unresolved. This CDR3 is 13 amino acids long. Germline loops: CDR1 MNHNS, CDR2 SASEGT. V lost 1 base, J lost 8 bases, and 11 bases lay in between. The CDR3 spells CASSEGGGLGYTF. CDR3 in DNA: TGTGCCAGCAGTGAAGGAGGAGGGTTGGGCTACACCTTC.

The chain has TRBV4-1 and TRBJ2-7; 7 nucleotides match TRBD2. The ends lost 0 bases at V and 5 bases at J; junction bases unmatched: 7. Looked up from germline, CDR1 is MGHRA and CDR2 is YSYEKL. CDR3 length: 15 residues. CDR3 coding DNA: TGCGCCAGCAGCCAAGACGGACTAGTCCTCAACGAGCAGTACTTC. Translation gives CASSQDGLVLNEQYF.

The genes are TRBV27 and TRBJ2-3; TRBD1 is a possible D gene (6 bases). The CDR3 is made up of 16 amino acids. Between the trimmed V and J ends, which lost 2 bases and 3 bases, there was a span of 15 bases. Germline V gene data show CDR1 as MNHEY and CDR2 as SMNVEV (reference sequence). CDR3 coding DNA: TGTGCCAGCAGTTTACTTGGGGGCGGGTATACAGATACGCAGTATTTT. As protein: CASSLLGGGYTDTQYF.

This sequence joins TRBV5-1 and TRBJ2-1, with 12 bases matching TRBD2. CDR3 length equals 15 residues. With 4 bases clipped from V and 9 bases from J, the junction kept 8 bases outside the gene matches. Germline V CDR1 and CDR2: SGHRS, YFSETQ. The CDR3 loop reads CASSRGLAGSGEQFF. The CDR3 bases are TGCGCCAGCAGCCGCGGACTAGCGGGAAGCGGTGAGCAGTTCTTC.

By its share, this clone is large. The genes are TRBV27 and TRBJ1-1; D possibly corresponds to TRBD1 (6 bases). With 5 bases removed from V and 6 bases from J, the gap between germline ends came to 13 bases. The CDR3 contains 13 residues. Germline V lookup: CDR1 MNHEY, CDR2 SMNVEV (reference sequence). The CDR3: CASSPGVSAEAFF. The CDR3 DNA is TGTGCCAGCAGTCCAGGGGTTTCAGCTGAAGCTTTCTTT.

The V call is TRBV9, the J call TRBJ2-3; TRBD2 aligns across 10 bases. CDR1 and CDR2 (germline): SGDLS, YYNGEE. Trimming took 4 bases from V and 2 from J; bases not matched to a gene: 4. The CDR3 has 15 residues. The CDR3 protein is CASSYLAGDTDTQYF. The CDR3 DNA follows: TGTGCCAGCAGCTACCTAGCGGGGGACACAGATACGCAGTATTTT.

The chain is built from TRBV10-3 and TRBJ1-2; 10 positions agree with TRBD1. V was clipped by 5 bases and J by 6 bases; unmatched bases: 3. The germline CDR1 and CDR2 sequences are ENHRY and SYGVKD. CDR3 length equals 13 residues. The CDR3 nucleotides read TGTGCCATCAGTATAGGGACAGGGGATGGCTACACCTTC. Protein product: CAISIGTGDGYTF.

Here the CDR3 DNA reads TGCGCCAGCAGCTTGAGGGCGGGTGAAAAACTGTTTTTT. It codes for CASSLRAGEKLFF. The rearrangement joins TRBV5-1 to TRBJ1-4; D unresolved. This CDR3 is built from 13 residues. V lost 1 base to trimming and J lost 7 bases, with 8 bases between them. Germline values: CDR1 SGHRS, CDR2 YFSETQ.

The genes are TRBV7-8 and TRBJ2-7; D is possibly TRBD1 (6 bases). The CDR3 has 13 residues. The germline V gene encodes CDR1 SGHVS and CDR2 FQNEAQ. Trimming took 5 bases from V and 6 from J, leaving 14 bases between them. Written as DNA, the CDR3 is TGTGCCAGCAGCCTGGACAGTCTCGGCGAGCAGTACTTC. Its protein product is CASSLDSLGEQYF.

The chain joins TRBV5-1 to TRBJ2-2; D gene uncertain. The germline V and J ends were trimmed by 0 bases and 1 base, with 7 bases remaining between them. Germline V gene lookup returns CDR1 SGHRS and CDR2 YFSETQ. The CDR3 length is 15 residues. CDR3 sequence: CASSLDALNTGELFF. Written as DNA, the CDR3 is TGCGCCAGCAGCTTGGACGCGCTGAACACCGGGGAGCTGTTTTTT.

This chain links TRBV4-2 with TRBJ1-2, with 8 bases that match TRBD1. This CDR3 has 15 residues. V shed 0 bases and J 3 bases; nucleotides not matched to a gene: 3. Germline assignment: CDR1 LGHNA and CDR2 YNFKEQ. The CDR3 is CASSQDLGQDYGYTF. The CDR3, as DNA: TGTGCCAGCAGCCAAGATCTGGGACAGGACTATGGCTACACCTTC.

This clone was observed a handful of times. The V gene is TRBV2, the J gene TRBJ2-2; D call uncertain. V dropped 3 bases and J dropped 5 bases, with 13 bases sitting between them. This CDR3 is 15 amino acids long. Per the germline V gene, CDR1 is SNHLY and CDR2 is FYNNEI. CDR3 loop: CASSDGVSGTGELFF. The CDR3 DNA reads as TGTGCCAGCAGTGATGGGGTTAGTGGGACCGGGGAGCTGTTTTTT.

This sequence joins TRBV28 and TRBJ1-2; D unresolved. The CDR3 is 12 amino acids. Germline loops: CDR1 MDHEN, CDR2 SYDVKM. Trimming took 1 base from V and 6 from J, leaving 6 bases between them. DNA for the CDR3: TGTGCCAGCAGTTTATATACAGATGGCTACACCTTC. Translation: CASSLYTDGYTF.

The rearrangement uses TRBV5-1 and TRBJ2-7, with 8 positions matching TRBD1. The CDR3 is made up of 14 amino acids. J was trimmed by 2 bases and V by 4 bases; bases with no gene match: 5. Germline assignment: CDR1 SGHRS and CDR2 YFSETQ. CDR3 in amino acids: CASSGDRSPYEQYF. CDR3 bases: TGCGCCAGCAGCGGGGACAGGTCCCCCTACGAGCAGTACTTC.

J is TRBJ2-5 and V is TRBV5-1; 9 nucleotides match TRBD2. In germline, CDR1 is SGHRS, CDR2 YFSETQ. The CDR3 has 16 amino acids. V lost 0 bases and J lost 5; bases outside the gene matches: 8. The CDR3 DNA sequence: TGCGCCAGCAGCTTGGCCGCTTTAGCGGGAGTGGAGACCCAGTACTTC. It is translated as CASSLAALAGVETQYF.

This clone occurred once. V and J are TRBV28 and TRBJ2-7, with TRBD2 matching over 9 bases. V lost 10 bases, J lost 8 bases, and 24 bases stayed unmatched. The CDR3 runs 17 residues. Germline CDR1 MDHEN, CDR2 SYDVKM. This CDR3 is CATSGPAGGGRADKQYF. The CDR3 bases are TGTGCCACTTCAGGCCCGGCGGGGGGCGGGAGGGCCGACAAGCAGTACTTC.

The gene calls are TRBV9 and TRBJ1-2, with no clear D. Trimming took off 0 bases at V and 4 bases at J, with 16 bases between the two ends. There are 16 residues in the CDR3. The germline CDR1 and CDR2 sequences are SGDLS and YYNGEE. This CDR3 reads CASSVAPDGRFYGYTF. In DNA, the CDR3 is TGTGCCAGCAGCGTAGCTCCGGATGGGAGATTCTATGGCTACACCTTC.

This chain's CDR3 is CASSLWVAGGNSPLHF. The CDR3, as DNA: TGTGCCAGCAGCTTGTGGGTGGCAGGGGGTAATTCACCCCTCCACTTT. The chain recombines TRBV5-6 with TRBJ1-6; 7 bases are shared with TRBD1. CDR1 SGHDT and CDR2 YYEEEE come from the germline V gene. Losses at the gene ends were 1 base for V and 6 bases for J; bases not matched to a gene: 7. The CDR3 totals 16 residues.

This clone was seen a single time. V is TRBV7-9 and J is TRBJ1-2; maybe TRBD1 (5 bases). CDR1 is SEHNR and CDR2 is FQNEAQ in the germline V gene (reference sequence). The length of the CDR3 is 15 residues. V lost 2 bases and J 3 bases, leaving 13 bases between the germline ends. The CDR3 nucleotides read TGTGCCAGCAGCTTACCGACAGTTGAATACTATGGCTACACCTTC. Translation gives CASSLPTVEYYGYTF.